A single sample is the source of the 20 T cell receptor beta chains below, sequenced in a study of CD8 T cells in Susac syndrome. With random hexamers, reverse transcription was performed on roughly 0.45 to 1 ug of RNA. A single record per CDR3 protein comes from TCRdb applying MiXCR to the immunoSEQ multiplex PCR reads. The sample has approximately 180,000 distinct CDR3 sequences, around 95% seen once; the top ten hold roughly 0.095%. The specimen was CD4+ T cells from PBMCs. The source of these receptors is a human donor with multiple sclerosis.

J is TRBJ1-2 and V is TRBV6-2 or TRBV6-3; D is unresolved. The CDR3 has 12 amino acids. Germline CDR1 is MNHEY and CDR2 is SVGEGT. Trimming took off 5 bases at V and 8 bases at J, with 12 bases between the two ends. The CDR3 loop reads CASSRRLPGYTF. The CDR3 region has the DNA TGTGCCAGCAGTCGCCGGCTCCCCGGCTACACCTTC.

The J gene is TRBJ1-2, the V gene TRBV20-1; D remains ambiguous. CDR1 DFQATT and CDR2 SNEGSKA come from the germline V gene (reference sequence). With 3 bases removed from V and 6 bases from J, the gap between germline ends came to 8 bases. This CDR3 contains 11 residues. The CDR3 reads CSASGYDGYTF. The DNA of the CDR3 is TGCAGTGCTAGCGGCTACGATGGCTACACCTTC.

This chain connects TRBV29-1 to TRBJ2-1; TRBD1 aligns across 7 bases. CDR3 length: 13 amino acids. Germline-derived CDR1 and CDR2 are SQVTM and ANQGSEA. The V gene end was trimmed by 1 base and the J gene end by 9 bases; junction bases not matched to a gene: 6. The CDR3 protein is CSVEGNRDSEQFF. The CDR3 region has the DNA TGCAGCGTTGAAGGAAATAGGGACAGTGAGCAGTTCTTC.

The genes are TRBV20-1 and TRBJ1-2; D call uncertain. The V and J ends lost 1 base and 4 bases respectively, with 13 bases between them. The germline CDR1 and CDR2 sequences are DFQATT and SNEGSKA (reference sequence). There are 14 residues in the CDR3. The CDR3 here is CSARGEGSVYGYTF. DNA of the CDR3: TGCAGTGCTAGAGGCGAGGGCAGCGTCTATGGCTACACCTTC.

The chain recombines TRBV14 with TRBJ2-1; 8 nucleotides line up with TRBD2. This CDR3 is 14 amino acids long. From germline, CDR1 is SGHDN and CDR2 FVKESK. Trimming took 4 bases from V and 5 from J; bases not matched to a gene: 4. The CDR3 DNA follows: TGTGCCAGCAGCCGCGGGGGGCCCAACAATGAGCAGTTCTTC. Protein product: CASSRGGPNNEQFF.

The rearrangement joins TRBV15 to TRBJ2-1, with D unclear. The V gene's germline CDR1 is LNHNV and CDR2 YYDKDF (reference sequence). This CDR3 is 13 amino acids long. Trimming pared 0 bases from V and 8 bases from J, leaving 8 bases between. This chain's CDR3 is CATSRDPPDEQFF. In DNA form, the CDR3 reads TGTGCCACCAGCAGAGACCCGCCCGATGAGCAGTTCTTC.

The rearrangement joins TRBV5-1 to TRBJ2-1; 7 bases fit TRBD2. Germline CDR1 reads SGHRS; CDR2 reads YFSETQ. The CDR3 runs 15 residues. After removal of 0 bases from V and 3 bases from J, the junction contained 3 bases not matched to a gene. CDR3: CASSLAQRGYNEQFF. The CDR3 DNA is TGCGCCAGCAGCTTGGCCCAGCGGGGCTACAATGAGCAGTTCTTC. Full variable domain (remainder filled in from reference TRBV5-1 and TRBJ2-1): KAGVTQTPRYLIKTRGQQVTLSCSPISGHRSVSWYQQTPGQGLQFLFEYFSETQRNKGNFPGRFSGRQFSNSRSEMNVSTLELGDSALYLCASSLAQRGYNEQFFGPGTRLTVL.

The chain carries TRBV21-1 and TRBJ1-2. TRBV21-1 is termed a pseudogene. The CDR3 consists of 10 residues. CDR3 DNA sequence: TGTGCCCAGACGGGGTATGGCTACACCTTC. Its translation: CAQTGYGYTF.

In this sample, this clonotype turned up once. The J gene is TRBJ2-3, the V gene TRBV2, with unresolved D. Germline loops: CDR1 SNHLY, CDR2 FYNNEI. Trimming removed 7 bases from V and 2 bases from J, with 13 bases in between. The CDR3 covers 14 residues. The CDR3 nucleotides are TGTGCCAGCATCCGCGGAAAGGTCACAGATACGCAGTATTTT. Translation gives CASIRGKVTDTQYF.

The chain has TRBV4-2 and TRBJ2-7; 10 positions match TRBD2. The CDR3 consists of 14 residues. Germline V lookup: CDR1 LGHNA, CDR2 YNFKEQ. After removal of 4 bases from V and 6 bases from J, the junction contained 6 bases not matched to a gene. The DNA for the CDR3 is TGTGCCAGCAGCCTTAGAGCGGGGGGGGGCGAGCAGTACTTC. As protein: CASSLRAGGGEQYF.

Regarding this clonotype: One end of the junction fails to match germline, which may point to a read error. V gene TRBV30 combines with J gene TRBJ2-7; possible D gene TRBD2, 6 bases. Germline V lookup: CDR1 GTSNPN, CDR2 SVGIG (reference sequence). The CDR3 is 11 amino acids. The DNA for the CDR3 is TGTGCCTGGAGTGTCGGGGGAAGTCAGCACTTC. Translating it yields CAWSVGGSQHF.

The gene calls are TRBV6-5 and TRBJ1-2; unclear D gene. The V end lost 7 bases, the J end lost 2 bases, and 11 bases lay between the germline ends. The CDR3 sequence is 13 residues long. Germline CDR1 is MNHEY and CDR2 is SVGAGI. The CDR3 is CASKAGNNYGYTF. The DNA for the CDR3 is TGTGCCAGCAAAGCCGGGAACAACTATGGCTACACCTTC.

This clonotype was found once. V usage is TRBV5-1 and J usage is TRBJ2-1, with D perhaps TRBD2 (6 bases). Germline loops: CDR1 SGHRS, CDR2 YFSETQ. The CDR3 contains 17 residues. The ends were cut back, 3 bases at V and 5 bases at J, with 21 bases in the middle. The CDR3 nucleotides read TGCGCCAGCAGCTATGACTGGCCGGACTCGGGGGACAATGAGCAGTTCTTC. Translated, it gives CASSYDWPDSGDNEQFF.

The chain has TRBV6-5 and TRBJ2-5; D is tentatively TRBD1 or TRBD2 (5 bases each). The ends were cut back, 8 bases at V and 0 bases at J, with 13 bases in the middle. Germline CDR1 and CDR2: MNHEY and SVGAGI. The CDR3 extends over 14 amino acids. The CDR3 loop is CASGPGTYQETQYF. CDR3 coding DNA: TGTGCCAGCGGGCCCGGGACGTACCAAGAGACCCAGTACTTC.

The chain joins TRBV27 to TRBJ2-3; tentative D call: TRBD1 (6 bases). Trimming took 3 bases from V and 7 from J, leaving 11 bases between them. This CDR3 region has 13 residues. Germline V gene lookup returns CDR1 MNHEY and CDR2 SMNVEV (reference sequence). CDR3 in DNA: TGTGCCAGCAGTTTTTCCAGGGGTCATACGCAGTATTTT. It encodes CASSFSRGHTQYF.

The chain employs TRBV5-6 and TRBJ2-5, with 10 nucleotides matching TRBD1. The CDR3 extends over 15 amino acids. With 4 bases clipped from V and 5 bases from J, the junction kept 8 bases outside the gene matches. The germline V gene encodes CDR1 SGHDT and CDR2 YYEEEE. CDR3 DNA sequence: TGTGCCAGCAGCGAGGACAGGGGGGTCGGGGAGACCCAGTACTTC. This encodes CASSEDRGVGETQYF. The whole variable domain, remainder taken from reference TRBV5-6 and TRBJ2-5, is DAGVTQSPTHLIKTRGQQVTLRCSPKSGHDTVSWYQQALGQGPQFIFQYYEEEERQRGNFPDRFSGHQFPNYSSELNVNALLLGDSALYLCASSEDRGVGETQYFGPGTRLLVL.

This clonotype was detected once. The V and J genes are TRBV23-1 and TRBJ1-4; 8 nucleotides match TRBD1. TRBV23-1 is known as an ORF, though its function is uncertain. The CDR3 is made up of 16 amino acids. The ends lost 4 bases at V and 3 bases at J; junction bases unmatched: 7. The CDR3 reads CASSLQDRAANEKLFF. The CDR3 DNA follows: TGCGCCAGCAGTCTTCAGGACAGGGCGGCTAATGAAAAACTGTTTTTT.

The J gene is TRBJ2-1, the V gene TRBV20-1; D tentatively reads TRBD1 or TRBD2 (6 bases each). The CDR3 is made up of 16 amino acids. Deletions cut 3 bases from V and 6 bases from J, with 21 bases between. Per germline, CDR1 DFQATT and CDR2 SNEGSKA (reference sequence). The DNA of the CDR3 is TGCAGTGCTAGCGGGCCGGGGGCCCTATCAGTCAATGAGCAGTTCTTC. Amino acids: CSASGPGALSVNEQFF.

The genes are TRBV20-1 and TRBJ1-1; D might be TRBD1 (6 bases). The germline CDR1 and CDR2 sequences are DFQATT and SNEGSKA (reference sequence). Deletions cut 1 base from V and 3 bases from J, with 18 bases between. This CDR3 has 16 amino acids. The CDR3 DNA reads as TGCAGTGCTAGAGGAGGGGTCAGGGGCAGGGACACTGAAGCTTTCTTT. This translates into CSARGGVRGRDTEAFF.

This clonotype showed up just once. Here the CDR3 DNA reads TGTGCCAGCAGTTTATCTGCAGGTGGGGACTATGGCTACACCTTC. Encoded protein: CASSLSAGGDYGYTF. The chain recombines TRBV28 with TRBJ1-2; D call uncertain. CDR1 is MDHEN, CDR2 SYDVKM, per germline. The V gene lost 1 base and the J gene lost 3 bases, with 12 bases spanning the gap. CDR3 length: 15 residues.